The 32 T cell receptor beta chains presented below share a single source sample, sequenced in a study of T cells in Graves' hyperthyroidism and ophthalmopathy. Researchers took RNA transcripts and amplified the TCR beta CDR3 regions from them. HTBI primers were used for first-round RT-PCR of the TCR CDR3. Each CDR3 protein is one row after TCRdb ran MiXCR on the multiplex PCR reads. This table holds nearly 600,000 distinct CDR3 sequences, 14% found once. Sequencing was done on a sample of blood. These receptors were collected from a woman younger than 30 with Graves' ophthalmopathy.

This clonotype has ten or more counts. The V gene is TRBV28, the J gene TRBJ2-7; TRBD1 might be the D (6 bases). Germline CDR1 reads MDHEN; CDR2 reads SYDVKM. Trimming stripped 3 bases from V and 2 bases from J, with 26 bases between. This CDR3 region has 19 residues. The CDR3 DNA reads as TGTGCCAGCAGTTTCAGAACCGTAGATGACAGGCGAAACCCCTACGAGCAGTACTTC. Residues: CASSFRTVDDRRNPYEQYF.

This clonotype was recorded at least ten times. V usage is TRBV20-1 and J usage is TRBJ2-5; D gene unclear. CDR3 length equals 14 residues. The V and J ends lost 2 bases and 0 bases respectively, with 10 bases between them. Germline V lookup: CDR1 DFQATT, CDR2 SNEGSKA (reference sequence). The CDR3 region has the DNA TGCAGTGCTAGATACATGGGCGACCAAGAGACCCAGTACTTC. This encodes CSARYMGDQETQYF.

This clonotype was recorded at least ten times. The rearrangement uses TRBV11-1 and TRBJ1-1; D is unresolved. Germline CDR1 is SGHAT and CDR2 is FQDESV (reference sequence). V shed 3 bases and J shed 0 bases, with 8 bases lying between them. CDR3 length: 14 amino acids. CDR3 region: CASSFGSLNTEAFF. The CDR3 nucleotides are TGTGCCAGCAGCTTTGGCTCGTTGAACACTGAAGCTTTCTTT.

This clonotype was observed a handful of times. This chain uses TRBV19 with TRBJ2-1; 11 bases are shared with TRBD2. CDR1 and CDR2 from the germline V gene are LNHDA and SQIVND (reference sequence). V shed 3 bases, J shed 6 bases, and the junction held 13 bases outside the gene matches. This CDR3 region has 18 residues. CDR3 loop: CASSIQLRLAGLGNEQFF. The CDR3 nucleotides are TGTGCCAGTAGTATCCAATTGCGACTAGCGGGGCTTGGCAATGAGCAGTTCTTC.

This clonotype has ten or more counts. This chain connects TRBV28 to TRBJ1-4, with D perhaps TRBD1 (5 bases). The germline V gene has CDR1 MDHEN and CDR2 SYDVKM. CDR3 length: 15 residues. Trimming took 2 bases from V and 0 from J, leaving 7 bases between them. CDR3 bases: TGTGCCAGCAGTTTAAACAGGCCAACTAATGAAAAACTGTTTTTT. It is translated as CASSLNRPTNEKLFF.

For this clonotype: A single base separates this from a much larger clone, so it may be a read error. The rearrangement joins TRBV28 to TRBJ1-2, with 10 bases lining up with TRBD1. The CDR3 loop spans 13 amino acids. The junction had 5 bases not matched to a gene; V was cut back by 6 bases and J by 7 bases. Germline V gives CDR1 MDHEN, CDR2 SYDVKM. Here the CDR3 DNA reads TGTGCCAGCAGCCGGGACAGGGGTCGTGGCTACACCTTC. Encoded protein: CASSRDRGRGYTF.

The table lists this clonotype with many counts. The chain employs TRBV27 and TRBJ2-7; TRBD1 aligns across 7 bases. CDR1 MNHEY and CDR2 SMNVEV come from the germline V gene (reference sequence). This CDR3 is built from 15 residues. V gave up 5 bases and J gave up 2 bases; unmatched junction bases: 9. Here the CDR3 DNA reads TGTGCCAGCAGTCTCAACAGGGGAAGGGCCTACGAGCAGTACTTC. This translates into CASSLNRGRAYEQYF.

This clonotype was recorded at least ten times. CDR3 region: CASSEGGAANEKLFF. As DNA, the CDR3 is TGTGCCAGCAGCGAGGGAGGGGCGGCTAATGAAAAACTGTTTTTT. The chain joins TRBV7-3 to TRBJ1-4, with D perhaps matching TRBD1 (5 bases). V was shortened by 5 bases and J by 3 bases, with 13 bases between the two germline ends. The CDR3 extends over 15 amino acids. Germline lookup yields CDR1 SGHTA and CDR2 FQGTGA.

This clonotype was recorded only once. A read error is possible here, since a much larger clone lies one base away. V gene TRBV5-1 combines with J gene TRBJ2-1; 8 bases map to TRBD1. The CDR3 spans 15 residues. The germline V gene has CDR1 SGHRS and CDR2 YFSETQ. The trim removed 2 bases at V and 8 bases at J, leaving 9 bases unmatched. CDR3: CASSFGRGLWDEQFF. CDR3 nucleotides: TGCGCCAGCAGCTTCGGCAGGGGGCTTTGGGATGAGCAGTTCTTC.

This clonotype has a count of ten or more. J is TRBJ2-7 and V is TRBV6-1; 10 nucleotides align to TRBD1. Unmatched junction bases numbered 8, after V lost 6 bases and J lost 3 bases. The V gene's germline CDR1 is MNHNS and CDR2 SASEGT. The CDR3 runs 15 residues. The CDR3 bases are TGTGCCAGCAGACCCCCGGGACAGGGGAACTACGAGCAGTACTTC. This translates into CASRPPGQGNYEQYF.

V usage is TRBV29-1 and J usage is TRBJ2-2, with TRBD2 matching 12 bases. CDR3 length equals 17 residues. J gave up 2 bases and V 6 bases, and 10 bases lay outside the gene matches. Germline V gene lookup returns CDR1 SQVTM and CDR2 ANQGSEA. This CDR3 reads CSVAFTSGGLNTGELFF. DNA for the CDR3: TGCAGCGTAGCTTTTACTAGCGGGGGGCTAAACACCGGGGAGCTGTTTTTT.

This rearrangement joins TRBV24-1 to TRBJ2-2; D is perhaps TRBD1 (6 bases). Germline CDR1 reads KGHDR; CDR2 reads SFDVKD. Trimming left V 2 bases short and J 3 bases short, with 9 bases between. The CDR3 is 15 amino acids. The CDR3 coding sequence is TGTGCCACCAGTGATTATCGGACAGACACCGGGGAGCTGTTTTTT. Its protein product is CATSDYRTDTGELFF.

This clonotype showed up many times. The chain couples TRBV20-1 to TRBJ2-1; TRBD1 is a possible D gene (6 bases). Looked up from germline, CDR1 is DFQATT and CDR2 is SNEGSKA (reference sequence). Deletions cut 3 bases from V and 6 bases from J, with 21 bases between. The CDR3 is made up of 16 amino acids. CDR3 bases: TGCAGTGCTAGTTTTAGGGGGATAAACCCCCTCAATGAGCAGTTCTTC. Translating it yields CSASFRGINPLNEQFF.

At least ten counts were recorded for this clonotype. The chain has TRBV7-3 and TRBJ2-1; 7 bases line up with TRBD2. V lost 3 bases to trimming and J lost 9 bases; unmatched junction nucleotides: 8. The V gene's germline CDR1 is SGHTA and CDR2 FQGTGA. There are 14 residues in the CDR3. The CDR3 protein is CASSLTSRAGEQFF. The CDR3 nucleotides read TGTGCCAGCAGCTTGACTAGCCGGGCCGGTGAGCAGTTCTTC.

Only a few counts were recorded for this clonotype. The chain couples TRBV27 to TRBJ1-6; D unresolved. Per germline, CDR1 MNHEY and CDR2 SMNVEV (reference sequence). V lost 6 bases and J 10 bases, leaving 10 bases between the germline ends. The CDR3 has 12 amino acids. CDR3 region: CASSERVSPLHF. The CDR3, as DNA: TGTGCCAGCAGCGAGAGGGTCTCACCCCTCCACTTT.

V usage is TRBV9 and J usage is TRBJ2-1; no definite D call. Trimming pared 1 base from V and 6 bases from J, leaving 5 bases between. There are 12 residues in the CDR3. Germline V gene sequence: CDR1 SGDLS, CDR2 YYNGEE. The CDR3 DNA reads as TGTGCCAGCAGCGTAATTTTCAATGAGCAGTTCTTC. This encodes CASSVIFNEQFF.

This clonotype was found once. The chain links TRBV4-3 to TRBJ2-7; TRBD2 agrees at 8 bases. This CDR3 spans 16 amino acids. J lost 0 bases, V lost 1 base, and 5 bases had no gene match. Germline lookup yields CDR1 LGHNA and CDR2 YSLEER. The chain's CDR3 is CASSQASGSPSYEQYF. In DNA, the CDR3 is TGCGCCAGCAGCCAAGCGAGCGGGAGTCCCTCCTACGAGCAGTACTTC.

The rearrangement joins TRBV5-4 to TRBJ2-2; D is possibly TRBD1 (6 bases). Trimming took off 4 bases at V and 2 bases at J, with 12 bases between the two ends. The CDR3 loop spans 15 amino acids. Germline-derived CDR1 and CDR2 are SGHNT and YYREEE (reference sequence). CDR3 sequence reads: CASSGRGRNTGELFF. For the CDR3, the DNA is TGTGCCAGCAGCGGAAGGGGGAGAAACACCGGGGAGCTGTTTTTT.

V usage is TRBV20-1 and J usage is TRBJ2-1, with D perhaps being TRBD1 or TRBD2 (5 bases each). CDR1 is DFQATT, CDR2 SNEGSKA, per germline (reference sequence). CDR3 length: 16 residues. The germline V and J ends were trimmed by 0 bases and 2 bases, with 14 bases remaining between them. The CDR3 DNA reads as TGCAGTGCTAGAGATGGGGGACGGTTACCCTACAATGAGCAGTTCTTC. Residues: CSARDGGRLPYNEQFF.

This clonotype was detected only a few times. This chain links TRBV19 with TRBJ1-1, with D possibly matching TRBD1 (5 bases). With 0 bases removed from V and 2 bases from J, the gap between germline ends came to 7 bases. Germline CDR1 and CDR2: LNHDA and SQIVND (reference sequence). The CDR3 has 14 residues. The CDR3 DNA reads TGTGCCAGTAGTATAGATGGACAAAACACTGAAGCTTTCTTT. As protein: CASSIDGQNTEAFF.

This clonotype was seen ten or more times. This chain links TRBV7-8 with TRBJ2-3, with a weak D call TRBD2 (6 bases). CDR3 size: 17 residues. V shed 5 bases and J shed 4 bases, with 22 bases lying between them. Germline V lookup: CDR1 SGHVS, CDR2 FQNEAQ. The CDR3 DNA is TGTGCCAGCAGCCCATATCCTAGCGTCGTTCGCGCAGATACGCAGTATTTT. This sequence encodes CASSPYPSVVRADTQYF.

Ten or more counts support this clonotype. The genes are TRBV5-1 and TRBJ1-2, with TRBD1 matching over 7 bases. V gave up 3 bases and J gave up 6 bases; unmatched junction bases: 8. Germline CDR1 SGHRS, CDR2 YFSETQ. The CDR3 contains 14 residues. The CDR3 DNA follows: TGCGCCAGCAGCTCTGCCGGGACAGAGCATGGCTACACCTTC. Translation: CASSSAGTEHGYTF.

The genes are TRBV29-1 and TRBJ2-3; 7 nucleotides line up with TRBD1. V was pared by 7 bases and J by 4 bases, with 8 bases of the junction left unmatched. In germline, CDR1 is SQVTM, CDR2 ANQGSEA. The CDR3 spans 13 residues. This chain's CDR3 is CSAQTGLPDTQYF. The DNA for the CDR3 is TGCAGCGCTCAGACAGGGTTGCCAGATACGCAGTATTTT.

The V call is TRBV6-2 or TRBV6-3, the J call TRBJ1-2; 11 nucleotides line up with TRBD1. V lost 5 bases, J lost 1 base, and 3 bases stayed unmatched. Germline loops: CDR1 MNHEY, CDR2 SVGEGT. The CDR3 has 15 amino acids. The DNA of the CDR3 is TGTGCCAGCAGTGGACAGGGGGCACTTAACTATGGCTACACCTTC. This gives the protein CASSGQGALNYGYTF.

The CDR3, as DNA: TGTGCCAGCAACCCAGGCCTGGACGGGCCTGCAGAAGCTTTCTTT. This codes for CASNPGLDGPAEAFF. The V gene is TRBV6-1, the J gene TRBJ1-1; D remains ambiguous. Germline lookup yields CDR1 MNHNS and CDR2 SASEGT. Trimming took 7 bases from V and 8 from J, leaving 23 bases between them. The CDR3 runs to 15 residues.

The sample holds many counts of this clonotype. V and J are TRBV30 and TRBJ2-7; D not certain. The germline V gene has CDR1 GTSNPN and CDR2 SVGIG (reference sequence). The CDR3 has 14 amino acids. With 1 base removed from V and 1 base from J, the gap between germline ends came to 11 bases. The CDR3 DNA is TGTGCCTGGAGTGAGGGCGGCTTGTCCTACGAGCAGTACTTC. Encoded protein: CAWSEGGLSYEQYF.

This clonotype was counted many times. The rearrangement links TRBV11-3 to TRBJ2-3, with TRBD2 matching 9 bases. The CDR3 contains 17 residues. The germline V gene has CDR1 SGHNT and CDR2 YENEEA. V lost 1 base, J lost 4 bases, and 9 bases stayed unmatched. DNA for the CDR3: TGTGCCAGCAGCTTAGTACATAGCGGGAGTAGTCCAGATACGCAGTATTTT. Translating gives CASSLVHSGSSPDTQYF.

This clonotype was seen repeatedly, ten times or more. The rearrangement links TRBV6-2 or TRBV6-3 to TRBJ1-5; D unresolved. CDR1 MNHEY and CDR2 SVGEGT come from the germline V gene. Trimming cost V 3 bases and J 4 bases, with 4 bases left between them. The CDR3 consists of 12 residues. CDR3 in amino acids: CASSYQNQPQHF. As DNA, the CDR3 is TGTGCCAGCAGTTATCAAAATCAGCCCCAGCATTTT.

This clonotype was observed many times. The chain employs TRBV20-1 and TRBJ2-3; TRBD2 aligns across 9 bases. CDR3 size: 17 residues. Germline V CDR1 and CDR2: DFQATT, SNEGSKA (reference sequence). The V gene end was trimmed by 1 base and the J gene end by 2 bases; junction bases not matched to a gene: 10. CDR3 protein: CSARGSSGVPHTDTQYF. CDR3 bases: TGCAGTGCTAGAGGTTCTAGCGGGGTTCCCCACACAGATACGCAGTATTTT.

This clonotype was seen a few times. The V gene is TRBV19, the J gene TRBJ1-5; the D gene is possibly TRBD1 (6 bases). V dropped 7 bases and J dropped 6 bases, with 19 bases sitting between them. This CDR3 region has 15 residues. CDR1 is LNHDA and CDR2 is SQIVND in the germline V gene (reference sequence). CDR3 in amino acids: CASTPTEGVGQPQHF. CDR3 DNA: TGTGCCAGTACCCCGACTGAGGGGGTTGGTCAGCCCCAGCATTTT.

This clonotype was counted only a few times. The V gene is TRBV11-2, the J gene TRBJ1-2; the match to TRBD1 covers 9 bases. Germline V gives CDR1 SGHAT, CDR2 FQNNGV. The CDR3 runs to 16 residues. V trimming: 5 bases; J trimming: 5 bases; junction bases outside the gene matches: 12. CDR3 DNA: TGTGCCAGCAGCCCCGGACAGGGGACCGGTTTTTATGGCTACACCTTC. This encodes CASSPGQGTGFYGYTF.

V gene TRBV9 combines with J gene TRBJ1-1, with D perhaps matching TRBD1 (6 bases). Trimming removed 2 bases from V and 2 bases from J, with 16 bases in between. This CDR3 spans 16 amino acids. In germline, CDR1 is SGDLS, CDR2 YYNGEE. The CDR3 nucleotides read TGTGCCAGCAGCGTCCCGAGAGGACAGCTAAACACTGAAGCTTTCTTT. This translates into CASSVPRGQLNTEAFF.